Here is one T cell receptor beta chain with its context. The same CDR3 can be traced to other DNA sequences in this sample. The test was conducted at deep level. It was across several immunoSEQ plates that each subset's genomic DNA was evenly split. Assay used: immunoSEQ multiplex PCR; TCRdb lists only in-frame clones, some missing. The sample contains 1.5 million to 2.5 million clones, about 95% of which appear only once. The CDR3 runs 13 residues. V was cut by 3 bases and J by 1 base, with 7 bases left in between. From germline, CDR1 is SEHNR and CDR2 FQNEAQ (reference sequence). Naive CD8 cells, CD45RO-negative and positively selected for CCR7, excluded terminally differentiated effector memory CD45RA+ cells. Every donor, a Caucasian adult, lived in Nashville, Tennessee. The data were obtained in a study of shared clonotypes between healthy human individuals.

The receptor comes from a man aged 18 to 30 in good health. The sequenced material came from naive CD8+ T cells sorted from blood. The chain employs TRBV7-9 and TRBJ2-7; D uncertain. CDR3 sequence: CASSFPGSYEQYF. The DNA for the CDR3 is TGTGCCAGCAGCTTCCCAGGTTCCTACGAGCAGTACTTC.